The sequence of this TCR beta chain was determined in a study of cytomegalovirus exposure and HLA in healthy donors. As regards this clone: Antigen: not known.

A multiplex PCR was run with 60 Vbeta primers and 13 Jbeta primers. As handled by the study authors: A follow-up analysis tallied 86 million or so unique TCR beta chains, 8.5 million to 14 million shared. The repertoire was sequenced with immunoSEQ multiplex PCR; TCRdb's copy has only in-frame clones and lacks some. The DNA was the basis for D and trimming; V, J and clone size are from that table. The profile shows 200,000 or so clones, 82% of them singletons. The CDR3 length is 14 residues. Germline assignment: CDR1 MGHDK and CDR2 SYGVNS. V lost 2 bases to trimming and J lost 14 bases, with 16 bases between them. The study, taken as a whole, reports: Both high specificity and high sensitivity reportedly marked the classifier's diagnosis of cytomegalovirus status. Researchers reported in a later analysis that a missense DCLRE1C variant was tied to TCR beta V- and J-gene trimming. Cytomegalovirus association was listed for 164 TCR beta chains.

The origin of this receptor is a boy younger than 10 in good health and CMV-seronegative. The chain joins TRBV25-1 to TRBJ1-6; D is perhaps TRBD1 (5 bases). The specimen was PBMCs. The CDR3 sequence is CASSETRVGSALHF. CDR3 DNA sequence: TGTGCCAGCAGTGAAACCAGGGTTGGGTCGGCCCTCCACTTT.